Listed here are 31 T cell receptor beta chains from one sample, sequenced in a study of T cell responses to AZD1222 COVID-19 vaccine. Repertoires were generated with immunoSEQ multiplex PCR, while TCRdb's copy carries only in-frame clones and drops some. Of more than 95,000 clones in the sample, about 93% are singletons; the top ten hold 5%. The sequences come from peripheral blood, collected on day 0 of AZD1222 vaccination. These receptors originate from an adult in good health.

The CDR3 DNA is TGTGCCAGCAGTTTCGGACAGGAGGTGGCAGATACGCAGTATTTT. Protein product: CASSFGQEVADTQYF. The genes are TRBV28 and TRBJ2-3; 7 positions match TRBD1. V lost 3 bases to trimming and J lost 4 bases; unmatched junction nucleotides: 7. CDR3 length: 15 residues. The germline V gene encodes CDR1 MDHEN and CDR2 SYDVKM.

The genes are TRBV7-2 and TRBJ1-5; TRBD1 might be the D (6 bases). V shed 2 bases and J shed 4 bases, with 18 bases lying between them. The CDR3 is made up of 17 amino acids. CDR1 is SGHTA and CDR2 is FQGNSA in the germline V gene. The CDR3 loop reads CASSLSSSGGENQPQHF. CDR3 nucleotides: TGTGCCAGCAGCTTATCGTCGTCGGGGGGCGAAAATCAGCCCCAGCATTTT. The full variable domain, completed using reference TRBV7-2 and TRBJ1-5, is GAGVSQSPSNKVTEKGKDVELRCDPISGHTALYWYRQSLGQGLEFLIYFQGNSAPDKSGLPSDRFSAERTGGSVSTLTIQRTQQEDSAVYLCASSLSSSGGENQPQHFGDGTRLSIL.

The rearrangement links TRBV29-1 to TRBJ2-1; 8 bases are shared with TRBD2. Germline CDR1 SQVTM, CDR2 ANQGSEA. J gave up 8 bases and V 7 bases, and 16 bases lay outside the gene matches. The CDR3 totals 15 residues. This CDR3 reads CSAPSRAGGNHEQFF. The CDR3 DNA sequence: TGCAGCGCCCCTAGTAGGGCGGGAGGTAACCATGAGCAGTTCTTC.

The chain uses TRBV24-1 and TRBJ2-3; D is possibly TRBD1 or TRBD2 (5 bases each). The V gene lost 7 bases and the J gene lost 6 bases, with 16 bases spanning the gap. Germline V gene lookup returns CDR1 KGHDR and CDR2 SFDVKD. The CDR3 is 14 residues long. This CDR3 reads CATSGTVGWDTQYF. The CDR3 DNA reads as TGTGCCACCAGCGGGACGGTTGGTTGGGATACGCAGTATTTT.

The rearrangement uses TRBV28 and TRBJ2-6; TRBD2 might be the D (5 bases). Germline V gene sequence: CDR1 MDHEN, CDR2 SYDVKM. V was clipped by 6 bases and J by 1 base, with 25 bases between them. The CDR3 loop spans 20 amino acids. CDR3 sequence reads: CASSHFTRGSQVSGANVLTF. CDR3 in DNA: TGTGCCAGCAGCCACTTTACTCGGGGTTCCCAGGTTTCTGGGGCCAACGTCCTGACTTTC.

This chain links TRBV2 with TRBJ2-7; 8 bases map to TRBD1. Trimming at V came to 4 bases and at J to 4 bases, leaving 3 bases not matched to a gene. This CDR3 is built from 13 residues. Germline CDR1 SNHLY, CDR2 FYNNEI. CDR3 amino acids: CASSGQGAYEQYF. CDR3 sequence (DNA): TGTGCCAGCAGTGGGCAGGGGGCTTACGAGCAGTACTTC. The variable domain in full, completed from reference TRBV2 and TRBJ2-7, reads EPEVTQTPSHQVTQMGQEVILRCVPISNHLYFYWYRQILGQKVEFLVSFYNNEISEKSEIFDDQFSVERPDGSNFTLKIRSTKLEDSAMYFCASSGQGAYEQYFGPGTRLTVT.

J is TRBJ2-7 and V is TRBV15; possible D gene TRBD1, 6 bases. CDR3 size: 14 residues. CDR1 and CDR2 from the germline V gene are LNHNV and YYDKDF (reference sequence). The V and J ends lost 3 bases and 7 bases respectively, with 16 bases between them. The CDR3 region is CATSSRTDPTEQYF. The DNA for the CDR3 is TGTGCCACCAGCAGTCGGACAGACCCTACGGAGCAGTACTTC.

V is TRBV27 and J is TRBJ2-2; 9 nucleotides agree with TRBD2. The germline CDR1 and CDR2 sequences are MNHEY and SMNVEV (reference sequence). This CDR3 region has 15 residues. J lost 6 bases, V lost 4 bases, and 6 bases had no gene match. The chain's CDR3 is CASSSIAGAAGELFF. In DNA, the CDR3 is TGTGCCAGCAGTTCTATAGCGGGAGCTGCCGGGGAGCTGTTTTTT.

V is TRBV4-3 and J is TRBJ1-5; the D is unclear. Germline CDR1 reads LGHNA; CDR2 reads YSLEER. V was shortened by 1 base and J by 8 bases, with 12 bases between the two germline ends. CDR3 size: 14 residues. The CDR3 nucleotides are TGCGCCAGCAGCCAAGTGGCGAAGGTTGAGCCCCAGCATTTT. Translation: CASSQVAKVEPQHF.

The chain links TRBV5-5 to TRBJ1-1; 7 bases are shared with TRBD1. The germline CDR1 and CDR2 sequences are SGHKS and YYEKEE (reference sequence). The CDR3 contains 15 residues. J lost 4 bases, V lost 4 bases, and 10 bases had no gene match. CDR3 DNA: TGTGCCAGCAGCATCCTGACAGGGTGGAGCACTGAAGCTTTCTTT. This sequence encodes CASSILTGWSTEAFF.

The chain is built from TRBV5-1 and TRBJ2-2; 12 nucleotides line up with TRBD2. V lost 3 bases and J lost 4; bases outside the gene matches: 4. Germline values: CDR1 SGHRS, CDR2 YFSETQ. The CDR3 sequence is 16 residues long. The CDR3 region has the DNA TGCGCCAGCAGCTGGACGACTAGCGGGAGCACCGGGGAGCTGTTTTTT. Amino acids: CASSWTTSGSTGELFF.

V and J are TRBV6-4 and TRBJ2-3, with TRBD2 matching 15 bases. The trim removed 3 bases at V and 5 bases at J, leaving 3 bases unmatched. The germline gives CDR1 MRHNA, CDR2 SNTAGT. This CDR3 has 16 residues. The CDR3 region is CASSDGLAGGRDTQYF. CDR3 DNA sequence: TGTGCCAGCAGTGATGGACTAGCGGGAGGGAGAGATACGCAGTATTTT.

J is TRBJ2-2 and V is TRBV9; D is possibly TRBD2 (5 bases). The CDR3 totals 15 residues. Germline lookup yields CDR1 SGDLS and CDR2 YYNGEE. V shed 0 bases and J shed 4 bases, with 10 bases lying between them. DNA of the CDR3: TGTGCCAGCAGCGTAGAGGCTAGCCCCACCGGGGAGCTGTTTTTT. Its protein product is CASSVEASPTGELFF.

V usage is TRBV29-1 and J usage is TRBJ2-7; D remains unclear. Trimming stripped 7 bases from V and 2 bases from J, with 9 bases between. The germline gives CDR1 SQVTM, CDR2 ANQGSEA. The CDR3 sequence is 11 residues long. CDR3 sequence reads: CSASVAYEQYF. In DNA form, the CDR3 reads TGCAGCGCCAGTGTGGCCTACGAGCAGTACTTC.

J is TRBJ2-1 and V is TRBV27; D is perhaps TRBD1 (6 bases). Between the trimmed V and J ends, which lost 5 bases and 0 bases, there was a span of 23 bases. In germline, CDR1 is MNHEY, CDR2 SMNVEV (reference sequence). This CDR3 has 19 residues. The DNA for the CDR3 is TGTGCCAGCAGTAGGGGGAGCGCTTTCACTCTAAGCTCCTACAATGAGCAGTTCTTC. It specifies CASSRGSAFTLSSYNEQFF.

The rearrangement links TRBV7-9 to TRBJ2-7; 7 bases match TRBD2. CDR1 SEHNR and CDR2 FQNEAQ come from the germline V gene (reference sequence). The ends lost 3 bases at V and 0 bases at J; junction bases unmatched: 5. The CDR3 loop spans 15 amino acids. CDR3 protein: CASSLSSGSSYEQYF. CDR3 nucleotide sequence: TGTGCCAGCAGCTTGTCTAGCGGCAGCTCCTACGAGCAGTACTTC.

This chain uses TRBV7-9 with TRBJ1-1; no clear D. Germline CDR1 and CDR2: SEHNR and FQNEAQ (reference sequence). This CDR3 comprises 14 residues. V lost 2 bases to trimming and J lost 2 bases, with 9 bases between them. As DNA, the CDR3 is TGTGCCAGCAGCTTAACCGGAGCTAACACTGAAGCTTTCTTT. Translating gives CASSLTGANTEAFF.

The CDR3 loop is CASSLFGDANTGELFF. The CDR3, as DNA: TGTGCCAGCAGCTTATTCGGGGATGCGAACACCGGGGAGCTGTTTTTT. This chain connects TRBV7-6 to TRBJ2-2, with D perhaps TRBD2 (5 bases). Germline-derived CDR1 and CDR2 are SGHVS and FNYEAQ. The CDR3 is 16 residues long. V lost 2 bases and J 0 bases, leaving 10 bases between the germline ends.

The chain joins TRBV9 to TRBJ2-1, with a weak D call TRBD2 (5 bases). Trimming cost V 0 bases and J 4 bases, with 11 bases left between them. The CDR3 is made up of 15 amino acids. The germline CDR1 and CDR2 sequences are SGDLS and YYNGEE. DNA for the CDR3: TGTGCCAGCAGCGTAGTAGCGACCTCTTACAATGAGCAGTTCTTC. This sequence encodes CASSVVATSYNEQFF.

This chain connects TRBV18 to TRBJ2-3; 9 bases are shared with TRBD1. This CDR3 comprises 14 residues. The germline V gene encodes CDR1 KGHSH and CDR2 LQKENI. Losses at the gene ends were 5 bases for V and 4 bases for J; bases not matched to a gene: 4. The chain's CDR3 is CASSSRTGADTQYF. CDR3 coding DNA: TGTGCCAGCTCATCTCGGACAGGGGCAGATACGCAGTATTTT.

This chain uses TRBV12-3 or TRBV12-4 with TRBJ2-7, with D possibly being TRBD1 (5 bases). Trimming took off 3 bases at V and 9 bases at J, with 12 bases between the two ends. The CDR3 is made up of 12 amino acids. The CDR3 loop reads CASSFWGDGQYF. DNA for the CDR3: TGTGCCAGCAGTTTTTGGGGCGATGGGCAGTACTTC.

The table lists this clone with a count of one. In nucleotides, the CDR3 is TGCAGCGTTGAAAGAAGCCCGGGGGAGCTGTTTTTT. This gives the protein CSVERSPGELFF. The genes are TRBV29-1 and TRBJ2-2; no reliable D call. Germline loops: CDR1 SQVTM, CDR2 ANQGSEA. The germline V and J ends were trimmed by 2 bases and 8 bases, with 9 bases remaining between them. The CDR3 runs to 12 residues.

The chain couples TRBV7-9 to TRBJ1-4; no definite D call. V was pared by 2 bases and J by 1 base, with 8 bases between. Germline values: CDR1 SEHNR, CDR2 FQNEAQ (reference sequence). The CDR3 totals 15 residues. CDR3 DNA: TGTGCCAGCAGCTTATCTGCAGGAACTAATGAAAAACTGTTTTTT. Its protein is CASSLSAGTNEKLFF.

V and J are TRBV6-5 and TRBJ1-2; possible D gene TRBD1, 6 bases. The CDR3 has 14 residues. Germline V gives CDR1 MNHEY, CDR2 SVGAGI. Between the trimmed V and J ends, which lost 4 bases and 6 bases, there was a span of 15 bases. CDR3 loop: CASSLLQGPDGYTF. The CDR3 nucleotides are TGTGCCAGCAGTTTATTACAGGGCCCCGATGGCTACACCTTC.

The chain joins TRBV28 to TRBJ1-2; D not resolved. The V end was cut by 2 bases, the J end by 2 bases, with 0 bases between. CDR3 size: 11 residues. The germline gives CDR1 MDHEN, CDR2 SYDVKM. The CDR3 is CASSLNYGYTF. In DNA form, the CDR3 reads TGTGCCAGCAGTTTAAACTATGGCTACACCTTC.

The chain uses TRBV5-8 and TRBJ1-1, with 9 nucleotides matching TRBD1. The trim removed 0 bases at V and 7 bases at J, leaving 1 base unmatched. CDR3 length: 13 amino acids. Germline V gene sequence: CDR1 SGHTS, CDR2 YDEGEE. CDR3 bases: TGTGCCAGCAGCTTGGACAGGGGGCTTGAAGCTTTCTTT. Its translation: CASSLDRGLEAFF.

The V and J genes are TRBV6-5 and TRBJ2-3; maybe TRBD1 (6 bases). Trimming shortened V by 6 bases and J by 1 base, and 14 bases separated the two germline ends. CDR1 is MNHEY, CDR2 SVGAGI, per germline. This CDR3 contains 15 residues. The CDR3 DNA reads as TGTGCCAGCAGCAGGGGAAGTCTAGGCACAGATACGCAGTATTTT. It translates to CASSRGSLGTDTQYF.

This sequence joins TRBV7-2 and TRBJ1-6; TRBD1 matches at 11 bases. The CDR3 is made up of 15 amino acids. The germline V gene encodes CDR1 SGHTA and CDR2 FQGNSA. V shed 1 base and J 9 bases; nucleotides not matched to a gene: 2. The CDR3 sequence is CASSLVGTGGSPLHF. The CDR3 nucleotides are TGTGCCAGCAGCTTAGTCGGGACAGGGGGTTCACCCCTCCACTTT.

This clone has only one observation. CDR3 in DNA: TGTGCCAGCAGTTTGACGGGGAATGGAAACACCATATATTTT. Its protein is CASSLTGNGNTIYF. The chain has TRBV28 and TRBJ1-3; D not resolved. Trimming removed 3 bases at V and 3 bases at J, with 9 bases between. Germline V lookup: CDR1 MDHEN, CDR2 SYDVKM. CDR3 length: 14 amino acids. The whole variable domain, remainder taken from reference TRBV28 and TRBJ1-3, is DVKVTQSSRYLVKRTGEKVFLECVQDMDHENMFWYRQDPGLGLRLIYFSYDVKMKEKGDIPEGYSVSREKKERFSLILESASTNQTSMYLCASSLTGNGNTIYFGEGSWLTVV.

The sample holds one count of this clone. This sequence joins TRBV19 and TRBJ2-3; possible D gene TRBD2, 5 bases. Germline CDR1 LNHDA, CDR2 SQIVND (reference sequence). The CDR3 contains 17 residues. Trimming took 3 bases from V and 2 from J, leaving 18 bases between them. The CDR3 DNA follows: TGTGCCAGTAGTATTAGGGCTAGCCGACGATTCACAGATACGCAGTATTTT. Residues: CASSIRASRRFTDTQYF.

The chain couples TRBV19 to TRBJ2-3; D not resolved. Looked up from germline, CDR1 is LNHDA and CDR2 is SQIVND (reference sequence). The CDR3 consists of 16 residues. The germline V and J ends were trimmed by 4 bases and 1 base, with 15 bases remaining between them. CDR3 sequence (DNA): TGTGCCAGTAGTAAGGGTCCGCGAGGCGGCACAGATACGCAGTATTTT. Its protein product is CASSKGPRGGTDTQYF.